This entry lists 24 T cell receptor beta chains sequenced from one sample in a study of blood T cell repertoires in COVID-19. Generated by immunoSEQ multiplex PCR, the TCRdb table keeps only in-frame clones and is missing some. The data contain some 45,000 clones, 82% of them seen just once; the ten biggest clones take up about 25%. Material: peripheral blood. Every receptor here comes from a woman aged 55-69 years with acute or convalescent COVID-19.

The V and J genes are TRBV7-9 and TRBJ2-7; 11 positions agree with TRBD2. Germline trimming cut 3 bases from V and 3 bases from J; bases unmatched to any gene: 7. This CDR3 contains 16 residues. The germline gives CDR1 SEHNR, CDR2 FQNEAQ (reference sequence). In DNA, the CDR3 is TGTGCCAGCAGCTTTACTAGCGGGGGCCTCATCTACGAGCAGTACTTC. Translated: CASSFTSGGLIYEQYF.

The chain's CDR3 is CASSVGEPNGRDTQYF. In DNA, the CDR3 is TGTGCCAGCAGCGTAGGGGAGCCTAACGGAAGAGATACGCAGTATTTT. The rearrangement uses TRBV9 and TRBJ2-3; the D gene is possibly TRBD2 (5 bases). The CDR3 consists of 16 residues. CDR1 SGDLS and CDR2 YYNGEE come from the germline V gene. Trimming left V 0 bases short and J 5 bases short, with 16 bases between.

The CDR3 region is CASSLLNQPQHF. Written as DNA, the CDR3 is TGTGCCAGCAGCCTCCTTAATCAGCCCCAGCATTTT. The chain employs TRBV7-9 and TRBJ1-5, with D unclear. Germline-derived CDR1 and CDR2 are SEHNR and FQNEAQ (reference sequence). This CDR3 region has 12 residues. The germline V and J ends were trimmed by 5 bases and 4 bases, with 6 bases remaining between them. The variable domain in full, with the rest retrieved from reference TRBV7-9 and TRBJ1-5, is DTGVSQNPRHKITKRGQNVTFRCDPISEHNRLYWYRQTLGQGPEFLTYFQNEAQLEKSRLLSDRFSAERPKGSFSTLEIQRTEQGDSAMYLCASSLLNQPQHFGDGTRLSIL.

The gene calls are TRBV6-6 and TRBJ2-7; a weak D match, TRBD1 (5 bases). V gave up 2 bases and J gave up 4 bases, with 12 bases separating them. This CDR3 contains 14 residues. Per germline, CDR1 MNHNY and CDR2 SVGAGI (reference sequence). CDR3 protein: CASSYPPRVYEQYF. CDR3 nucleotide sequence: TGTGCCAGCAGTTACCCCCCCAGGGTTTACGAGCAGTACTTC.

In its sample, this clone was seen once. This sequence joins TRBV5-8 and TRBJ2-4, with 7 bases that match TRBD1. From germline, CDR1 is SGHTS and CDR2 YDEGEE. The V segment lost 3 bases and the J segment 8 bases; nucleotides outside the gene matches: 8. The CDR3 is 14 residues long. The chain's CDR3 is CASSSQGDGDIQYF. Here the CDR3 DNA reads TGTGCCAGCAGCTCCCAGGGGGATGGAGACATTCAGTACTTC.

The V and J genes are TRBV4-3 and TRBJ1-4; D is ambiguous. V was shortened by 4 bases and J by 8 bases, with 14 bases between the two germline ends. The germline CDR1 and CDR2 sequences are LGHNA and YSLEER. CDR3 length equals 14 residues. The CDR3 DNA is TGCGCCAGCAGCCCCGACATGGAATACGAAAAACTGTTTTTT. Amino acid sequence: CASSPDMEYEKLFF.

The chain links TRBV4-1 to TRBJ2-1; 8 bases map to TRBD1. The length of the CDR3 is 16 residues. With V trimmed by 4 bases and J by 0 bases, 5 bases remained unmatched. The V gene's germline CDR1 is MGHRA and CDR2 YSYEKL. The CDR3 reads CASSPPQGVSYNEQFF. CDR3 in DNA: TGCGCCAGCAGCCCCCCACAGGGGGTCTCCTACAATGAGCAGTTCTTC.

The genes are TRBV5-6 and TRBJ1-3; D remains unclear. The CDR3 is made up of 15 amino acids. The V gene's germline CDR1 is SGHDT and CDR2 YYEEEE. Trimming cost V 3 bases and J 1 base, with 11 bases left between them. In DNA form, the CDR3 reads TGTGCCAGCAGCTCCTACAGATTTTCTGGAAACACCATATATTTT. Protein sequence: CASSSYRFSGNTIYF.

The chain uses TRBV19 and TRBJ1-1; tentative D call: TRBD1 (5 bases). The V end lost 3 bases, the J end lost 1 base, and 6 bases lay between the germline ends. CDR1 is LNHDA and CDR2 is SQIVND in the germline V gene (reference sequence). The CDR3 extends over 13 amino acids. The CDR3 spells CASSIGQNTEAFF. Written as DNA, the CDR3 is TGTGCCAGTAGTATCGGACAGAACACTGAAGCTTTCTTT.

This clone appeared a single time. The CDR3 is CASSLPNLRDRGLAFF. The CDR3 DNA follows: TGTGCCAGCAGCTTACCCAATCTTAGGGACAGGGGGCTTGCTTTCTTT. The gene calls are TRBV7-9 and TRBJ1-1; TRBD1 matches 12 bases. J was trimmed by 11 bases and V by 2 bases; bases with no gene match: 12. The CDR3 loop spans 16 amino acids. Germline lookup yields CDR1 SEHNR and CDR2 FQNEAQ (reference sequence).

The genes are TRBV28 and TRBJ2-7; the match to TRBD2 covers 8 bases. The CDR3 has 15 residues. V gave up 5 bases and J gave up 3 bases; unmatched junction bases: 9. Germline V gene data show CDR1 as MDHEN and CDR2 as SYDVKM. DNA of the CDR3: TGTGCCAGCAGTCTCTCAGCGGGGGTACGCTACGAGCAGTACTTC. Translating it yields CASSLSAGVRYEQYF. Complete variable domain (other parts from reference TRBV28 and TRBJ2-7): DVKVTQSSRYLVKRTGEKVFLECVQDMDHENMFWYRQDPGLGLRLIYFSYDVKMKEKGDIPEGYSVSREKKERFSLILESASTNQTSMYLCASSLSAGVRYEQYFGPGTRLTVT.

The V gene is TRBV9, the J gene TRBJ1-4; D not resolved. CDR3 size: 13 residues. The V end was cut by 3 bases, the J end by 8 bases, with 11 bases between. Germline values: CDR1 SGDLS, CDR2 YYNGEE. CDR3 DNA sequence: TGTGCCAGCAGCGCATCGGGAGACGAAAAACTGTTTTTT. Encoded protein: CASSASGDEKLFF.

This chain links TRBV10-3 with TRBJ2-2; TRBD1 agrees at 8 bases. The CDR3 runs 16 residues. Per the germline V gene, CDR1 is ENHRY and CDR2 is SYGVKD. The junction had 10 bases not matched to a gene; V was cut back by 3 bases and J by 7 bases. DNA of the CDR3: TGTGCCATCAGTGAATCAACAGGGGGGTATAGCGGGGAGCTGTTTTTT. Its protein is CAISESTGGYSGELFF.

The V gene is TRBV7-2, the J gene TRBJ1-4; 7 positions match TRBD1. Losses at the gene ends were 1 base for V and 4 bases for J; bases not matched to a gene: 6. This CDR3 has 16 residues. Germline loops: CDR1 SGHTA, CDR2 FQGNSA. The CDR3 DNA follows: TGTGCCAGCAGCTTAGAAAGACAGGGTCTTAATGAAAAACTGTTTTTT. Translated: CASSLERQGLNEKLFF. The full variable domain, with the rest looked up from reference TRBV7-2 and TRBJ1-4, is GAGVSQSPSNKVTEKGKDVELRCDPISGHTALYWYRQSLGQGLEFLIYFQGNSAPDKSGLPSDRFSAERTGGSVSTLTIQRTQQEDSAVYLCASSLERQGLNEKLFFGSGTQLSVL.

This chain joins TRBV7-8 and TRBJ2-3; weak D call: TRBD1 (5 bases). In germline, CDR1 is SGHVS, CDR2 FQNEAQ. This CDR3 comprises 15 residues. V lost 5 bases and J 5 bases, leaving 17 bases between the germline ends. DNA for the CDR3: TGTGCCAGCAGCCTGACAGAATCACACAGAGATACGCAGTATTTT. Its translation: CASSLTESHRDTQYF.

The V and J genes are TRBV25-1 and TRBJ2-7; TRBD1 might be the D (5 bases). Germline V gene lookup returns CDR1 MGHDK and CDR2 SYGVNS. This CDR3 is built from 14 residues. Trimming took 3 bases from V and 5 from J, leaving 14 bases between them. Here the CDR3 reads CASSESGLFHEQYF. CDR3 coding DNA: TGTGCCAGCAGTGAGTCAGGGTTATTCCACGAGCAGTACTTC.

The chain has TRBV23-1 and TRBJ1-2; D is unresolved. TRBV23-1 is known as an ORF, though its function is uncertain. Trimming took off 0 bases at V and 0 bases at J, with 11 bases between the two ends. The CDR3 consists of 16 residues. The CDR3 sequence is CASSQSPASPNYGYTF. Here the CDR3 DNA reads TGCGCCAGCAGTCAATCCCCTGCGTCTCCTAACTATGGCTACACCTTC.

About this clone itself: At one of its ends the junction is not consistent with the germline gene, which may arise from a read error. CDR3 in DNA: TGTGCCAGCAGCCACCCCGGGACAGGGGGCTCGTCGTTT. It is translated as CASSHPGTGGSSF. The chain uses TRBV6-5 and TRBJ2-3; TRBD1 matches 12 bases. Germline V gives CDR1 MNHEY, CDR2 SVGAGI. This CDR3 is built from 13 residues.

The V gene is TRBV6-5, the J gene TRBJ2-1; 8 nucleotides match TRBD2. V lost 4 bases and J lost 0; bases outside the gene matches: 5. The germline CDR1 and CDR2 sequences are MNHEY and SVGAGI. The CDR3 has 16 residues. DNA of the CDR3: TGTGCCAGCAGTTCCTCAGCGGGGGTCTCCTACAATGAGCAGTTCTTC. Its protein product is CASSSSAGVSYNEQFF.

The CDR3 here is CASSQAMNTEAFF. The CDR3 DNA reads as TGTGCCAGCAGCCAGGCAATGAACACTGAAGCTTTCTTT. J is TRBJ1-1 and V is TRBV7-9; D gene unclear. V gave up 5 bases and J gave up 0 bases, with 7 bases separating them. CDR3 length equals 13 residues. The germline gives CDR1 SEHNR, CDR2 FQNEAQ (reference sequence).

The chain is built from TRBV2 and TRBJ1-1; 8 positions match TRBD1. The CDR3 is 15 residues long. J was trimmed by 0 bases and V by 7 bases; bases with no gene match: 7. Germline V gives CDR1 SNHLY, CDR2 FYNNEI. The CDR3 is CASIFTGGMNTEAFF. CDR3 DNA: TGTGCCAGCATTTTTACAGGGGGGATGAACACTGAAGCTTTCTTT.

The chain uses TRBV7-9 and TRBJ1-6; 7 bases are shared with TRBD1. This CDR3 is built from 16 residues. Germline V gene lookup returns CDR1 SEHNR and CDR2 FQNEAQ (reference sequence). The V gene end was trimmed by 4 bases and the J gene end by 6 bases; junction bases not matched to a gene: 9. The CDR3 DNA reads TGTGCCAGCAGCTCCGACAGGGAATTTTTTAATTCACCCCTCCACTTT. Translating it yields CASSSDREFFNSPLHF.

The V and J genes are TRBV4-2 and TRBJ2-2, with D possibly being TRBD2 (6 bases). V was shortened by 0 bases and J by 6 bases, with 14 bases between the two germline ends. Germline loops: CDR1 LGHNA, CDR2 YNFKEQ. The length of the CDR3 is 16 residues. The DNA of the CDR3 is TGTGCCAGCAGCCAAGATGGGGGGTCAGGCGCCGGGGAGCTGTTTTTT. Translating gives CASSQDGGSGAGELFF.

This clone was detected only a few times. The chain joins TRBV18 to TRBJ1-1, with D perhaps TRBD1 (5 bases). Germline V gene sequence: CDR1 KGHSH, CDR2 LQKENI. V lost 5 bases to trimming and J lost 3 bases, with 10 bases between them. The CDR3 consists of 13 residues. The CDR3 region is CASSGREDTEAFF. The DNA of the CDR3 is TGTGCCAGCTCAGGCAGGGAAGACACTGAAGCTTTCTTT.